This T cell receptor (beta chain) was obtained from a study of shared clonotypes between healthy human individuals. The CDR3 runs 13 residues. Per the germline V gene, CDR1 is WNHNN and CDR2 is SYGVQD (reference sequence). With 8 bases clipped from V and 8 bases from J, the junction kept 9 bases outside the gene matches. This clone was picked up one time. Its antigen is not known. Overall study results and limits: Some clonotypes were shared by all four sorted-subset donors, while others were not shared. The non-shared ones had lower generation probabilities than the shared ones.

Investigators spread the genomic DNA of each subset evenly over several immunoSEQ plates. Repertoires were generated with immunoSEQ multiplex PCR, while TCRdb's copy carries only in-frame clones and drops some. This table holds about 2.4 million clones, over 85% found once. J is TRBJ2-1 and V is TRBV10-1, with TRBD2 matching over 7 bases. This TCR was sampled from a man between 18 and 29 years old in good health. Some clones in this sample may be carry-over from other donors' samples. The sample taken for sequencing was naive CD4+ T cells from PBMCs. Subset denoted: CD45RA+ positively selected. The CDR3 coding sequence is TGCGCCAGCGGAGCCCGGGCGGGGGATGAGCAGTTCTTC. As protein: CASGARAGDEQFF.